Shown below are 28 T cell receptor beta chains from a single sample sequenced in a study of blood T cell repertoires in COVID-19. Sequenced by immunoSEQ multiplex PCR; TCRdb stores in-frame clones only, minus some. The sample yields 98,000 or so clones, approximately 80% seen once. Sequenced material: peripheral blood. These receptors were taken from a woman between 65 and 79 years old with acute or convalescent COVID-19.

The chain uses TRBV28 and TRBJ2-2; a possible D gene is TRBD1 (6 bases). Germline V gene sequence: CDR1 MDHEN, CDR2 SYDVKM. The CDR3 runs to 17 residues. V lost 8 bases to trimming and J lost 1 base, with 20 bases between them. The CDR3 reads CASRGSTGTRNTGELFF. The CDR3 region has the DNA TGTGCCAGCCGCGGCTCAACCGGGACAAGGAACACCGGGGAGCTGTTTTTT.

V and J are TRBV18 and TRBJ2-7; D might be TRBD2 (6 bases). Germline V gene sequence: CDR1 KGHSH, CDR2 LQKENI. CDR3 length equals 13 residues. Deletions cut 4 bases from V and 3 bases from J, with 10 bases between. CDR3 in DNA: TGTGCCAGCTCACGGGACTTATTCTACGAGCAGTACTTC. Translating gives CASSRDLFYEQYF.

The chain joins TRBV6-5 to TRBJ2-7; TRBD2 aligns across 8 bases. The CDR3 totals 15 residues. V lost 6 bases, J lost 0 bases, and 7 bases stayed unmatched. The germline V gene encodes CDR1 MNHEY and CDR2 SVGAGI. The CDR3 reads CASRALSGGSYEQYF. Written as DNA, the CDR3 is TGTGCCAGCAGAGCCCTCAGCGGGGGCTCCTACGAGCAGTACTTC.

The V gene is TRBV10-2, the J gene TRBJ2-2, with 11 bases lining up with TRBD2. Germline V gene sequence: CDR1 WSHSY, CDR2 SAAADI. The junction had 18 bases not matched to a gene; V was cut back by 8 bases and J by 1 base. The CDR3 consists of 20 residues. The CDR3 bases are TGCGCCAGCGCTTTTTCGTGGGCTAGCGGGAGGATGGGGAACACCGGGGAGCTGTTTTTT. This codes for CASAFSWASGRMGNTGELFF.

J is TRBJ1-3 and V is TRBV3-1 (or the pseudogene TRBV3-2); no clear D gene. The CDR3 contains 14 residues. V was cut by 4 bases and J by 4 bases, with 11 bases left in between. Germline V gene data show CDR1 as LGHDT and CDR2 as YNNKEL (reference sequence). CDR3 sequence: CASSRSLEGNTIYF. The CDR3 DNA reads TGTGCCAGCAGCCGGTCCCTCGAGGGAAACACCATATATTTT.

This clone showed up just once. The chain has TRBV6-2 or TRBV6-3 and TRBJ1-2; the D gene is possibly TRBD1 (5 bases). The germline V and J ends were trimmed by 0 bases and 7 bases, with 12 bases remaining between them. In germline, CDR1 is MNHEY, CDR2 SVGEGT. The CDR3 runs to 14 residues. The CDR3 DNA is TGTGCCAGCAGTTACTCTCAGGGAAGGGCTGGCTACACCTTC. It yields the protein CASSYSQGRAGYTF.

The rearrangement uses TRBV27 and TRBJ1-5; possible D gene TRBD1, 5 bases. V was trimmed by 3 bases and J by 6 bases, leaving 12 bases between them. The CDR3 contains 14 residues. Per the germline V gene, CDR1 is MNHEY and CDR2 is SMNVEV (reference sequence). CDR3 DNA: TGTGCCAGCAGTTTTTTCAGGGAAGCTCAGCCCCAGCATTTT. Translated: CASSFFREAQPQHF.

The chain carries TRBV29-1 and TRBJ2-1; D not certain. Trimming pared 4 bases from V and 0 bases from J, leaving 13 bases between. This CDR3 is 15 amino acids long. Germline assignment: CDR1 SQVTM and CDR2 ANQGSEA. The CDR3 DNA reads as TGCAGCGTTGGGTTTAGCCCGAGCTCCTACAATGAGCAGTTCTTC. Its translation is CSVGFSPSSYNEQFF.

The J gene is TRBJ1-1, the V gene TRBV28; 7 bases agree with TRBD1. V lost 4 bases, J lost 3 bases, and 8 bases stayed unmatched. The CDR3 runs 15 residues. In germline, CDR1 is MDHEN, CDR2 SYDVKM. Here the CDR3 DNA reads TGTGCCAGCAGTTCTAAACAGGGGTATTACACTGAAGCTTTCTTT. Translated, it gives CASSSKQGYYTEAFF.

The chain carries TRBV7-6 and TRBJ1-6, with a possible D match to TRBD1 (5 bases). The CDR3 covers 13 residues. Germline-derived CDR1 and CDR2 are SGHVS and FNYEAQ. V was cut by 5 bases and J by 10 bases, with 12 bases left in between. CDR3 region: CASSPRQSSPLHF. The CDR3 coding sequence is TGTGCCAGCAGCCCCCGACAGAGCTCACCCCTCCACTTT. The full variable domain, in which reference TRBV7-6 and TRBJ1-6 provide the parts outside the CDR3, is GAGVSQSPRYKVTKRGQDVALRCDPISGHVSLYWYRQALGQGPEFLTYFNYEAQQDKSGLPNDRFSAERPEGSISTLTIQRTEQRDSAMYRCASSPRQSSPLHFGNGTRLTVT.

V usage is TRBV6-5 and J usage is TRBJ1-3; D may be TRBD1 (5 bases). The V end lost 0 bases, the J end lost 1 base, and 7 bases lay between the germline ends. Germline V gives CDR1 MNHEY, CDR2 SVGAGI. The CDR3 spans 15 residues. The CDR3 reads CASSYSSGSGNTIYF. The DNA of the CDR3 is TGTGCCAGCAGTTACTCTTCAGGGTCTGGAAACACCATATATTTT.

This chain links TRBV9 with TRBJ1-2; D unclear. V was clipped by 3 bases and J by 2 bases, with 5 bases between them. From germline, CDR1 is SGDLS and CDR2 YYNGEE. CDR3 length: 12 residues. The CDR3 is CASSALNYGYTF. CDR3 bases: TGTGCCAGCAGCGCCTTAAACTATGGCTACACCTTC.

This rearrangement joins TRBV5-1 to TRBJ2-5; D unresolved. Trimming shortened V by 4 bases and J by 5 bases, and 12 bases separated the two germline ends. The germline CDR1 and CDR2 sequences are SGHRS and YFSETQ. This CDR3 is built from 13 residues. The CDR3 is CASSPTIPETQYF. The CDR3 coding sequence is TGCGCCAGCAGCCCGACAATACCGGAGACCCAGTACTTC. The full variable domain, its missing parts supplied by reference TRBV5-1 and TRBJ2-5, is KAGVTQTPRYLIKTRGQQVTLSCSPISGHRSVSWYQQTPGQGLQFLFEYFSETQRNKGNFPGRFSGRQFSNSRSEMNVSTLELGDSALYLCASSPTIPETQYFGPGTRLLVL.

This clone was seen more than once but under ten times. J is TRBJ2-3 and V is TRBV3-1 (or the pseudogene TRBV3-2); 8 bases are a match to TRBD2. Germline V gives CDR1 LGHDT, CDR2 YNNKEL (reference sequence). The CDR3 has 16 amino acids. V was pared by 3 bases and J by 1 base, with 6 bases of the junction left unmatched. The CDR3: CASSQQTSVGTDTQYF. In DNA form, the CDR3 reads TGTGCCAGCAGCCAGCAGACTAGCGTAGGCACAGATACGCAGTATTTT.

CDR3: CASGPGTSDYEQYF. CDR3 nucleotides: TGTGCCAGCGGCCCCGGGACAAGCGACTACGAGCAGTACTTC. V usage is TRBV5-4 and J usage is TRBJ2-7, with D maybe TRBD1 (6 bases). Per germline, CDR1 SGHNT and CDR2 YYREEE (reference sequence). This CDR3 is 14 amino acids long. V gave up 7 bases and J gave up 3 bases, with 17 bases separating them.

J is TRBJ1-5 and V is TRBV7-9, with D unresolved. This CDR3 region has 12 residues. Between the trimmed V and J ends, which lost 3 bases and 8 bases, there was a span of 8 bases. Germline V CDR1 and CDR2: SEHNR, FQNEAQ (reference sequence). The CDR3 nucleotides are TGTGCCAGCAGCTTCGCCGAGGAGCCCCAGCATTTT. This codes for CASSFAEEPQHF.

This rearrangement joins TRBV6-6 to TRBJ2-4; 8 bases agree with TRBD2. After removal of 5 bases from V and 0 bases from J, the junction contained 12 bases not matched to a gene. The CDR3 totals 18 residues. Looked up from germline, CDR1 is MNHNY and CDR2 is SVGAGI (reference sequence). The CDR3 bases are TGTGCCAGCAGTCAGGCGGATAGCGGGGTACTAGCCAAAAACATTCAGTACTTC. Translation: CASSQADSGVLAKNIQYF.

This rearrangement joins TRBV28 to TRBJ1-4, with D perhaps matching TRBD1 (5 bases). V shed 6 bases and J shed 7 bases, with 12 bases lying between them. The CDR3 consists of 13 residues. CDR1 is MDHEN and CDR2 is SYDVKM in the germline V gene. CDR3 nucleotide sequence: TGTGCCAGCAGCGCTGGGGGGAGTGAAAAACTGTTTTTT. Protein: CASSAGGSEKLFF.

The chain carries TRBV6-1 and TRBJ2-1; D uncertain. Trimming removed 2 bases at V and 7 bases at J, with 6 bases between. This CDR3 is built from 12 residues. Germline loops: CDR1 MNHNS, CDR2 SASEGT. The CDR3 spells CASSEIGNEQFF. CDR3 nucleotides: TGTGCCAGCAGTGAAATCGGGAATGAGCAGTTCTTC.

The chain has TRBV7-2 and TRBJ2-1, with D possibly matching TRBD2 (6 bases). The CDR3 runs to 13 residues. The germline V gene encodes CDR1 SGHTA and CDR2 FQGNSA. Trimming took off 3 bases at V and 5 bases at J, with 8 bases between the two ends. In DNA, the CDR3 is TGTGCCAGCAGCTTTTGGGGGGACAATGAGCAGTTCTTC. It encodes CASSFWGDNEQFF.

This clone appeared a single time. This sequence joins TRBV27 and TRBJ1-5; D remains unclear. The ends were cut back, 5 bases at V and 4 bases at J, with 15 bases in the middle. The CDR3 consists of 15 residues. Germline lookup yields CDR1 MNHEY and CDR2 SMNVEV (reference sequence). The CDR3 is CASSIPVPLNQPQHF. The CDR3, as DNA: TGTGCCAGCAGTATACCGGTTCCTTTAAATCAGCCCCAGCATTTT.

This clone came up a few times. This chain joins TRBV5-1 and TRBJ2-1, with 7 bases aligning to TRBD2. CDR1 and CDR2 (germline): SGHRS, YFSETQ. This CDR3 is 19 amino acids long. J lost 1 base, V lost 1 base, and 14 bases had no gene match. CDR3 in DNA: TGCGCCAGCAGCTTGAGGCGGGAGCATATCCCGTGGTCCTACAATGAGCAGTTCTTC. Amino acid sequence: CASSLRREHIPWSYNEQFF.

The rearrangement links TRBV10-3 to TRBJ1-5, with 10 bases that match TRBD1. CDR3 length: 17 amino acids. Trimming cost V 2 bases and J 3 bases; bases outside gene matches: 7. The V gene's germline CDR1 is ENHRY and CDR2 SYGVKD. The CDR3 DNA sequence: TGTGCCATCAGTGAGGCTGGGACAGGGGCTACCAATCAGCCCCAGCATTTT. It specifies CAISEAGTGATNQPQHF.

The J gene is TRBJ1-4, the V gene TRBV5-4; D remains unclear. Between the trimmed V and J ends, which lost 2 bases and 4 bases, there was a span of 15 bases. The CDR3 sequence is 16 residues long. Per germline, CDR1 SGHNT and CDR2 YYREEE (reference sequence). The CDR3 DNA sequence: TGTGCCAGCAGCTTTAAACAGTTTTCGGATAATGAAAAACTGTTTTTT. Translation: CASSFKQFSDNEKLFF.

A single count supports this clone. This chain uses TRBV3-1 (or the pseudogene TRBV3-2) with TRBJ2-7; 12 bases map to TRBD2. The CDR3 runs to 18 residues. The ends lost 4 bases at V and 6 bases at J; junction bases unmatched: 16. Germline V CDR1 and CDR2: LGHDT, YNNKEL (reference sequence). As DNA, the CDR3 is TGTGCCAGCAGCCTGCTGAGGACTAGCGGGGCCGGGAGGGGCGAGCAGTACTTC. Translation: CASSLLRTSGAGRGEQYF.

This clone was observed a single time. V gene TRBV13 combines with J gene TRBJ2-5, with 9 nucleotides matching TRBD1. V lost 1 base and J lost 3; bases outside the gene matches: 3. CDR1 is PRHDT and CDR2 is FYEKMQ in the germline V gene (reference sequence). CDR3 length: 15 amino acids. The CDR3 nucleotides are TGTGCCAGCAGCTTAGACAGGGGGCAGAAAGAGACCCAGTACTTC. As protein: CASSLDRGQKETQYF.

V and J are TRBV5-4 and TRBJ1-1; 8 bases are a match to TRBD1. V lost 0 bases to trimming and J lost 1 base; unmatched junction nucleotides: 5. In germline, CDR1 is SGHNT, CDR2 YYREEE (reference sequence). The CDR3 extends over 16 amino acids. CDR3 protein: CASSLGGTGQNTEAFF. The CDR3 DNA reads as TGTGCCAGCAGCTTGGGGGGGACAGGACAGAACACTGAAGCTTTCTTT.

The rearrangement joins TRBV20-1 to TRBJ2-1; tentatively, D is TRBD1 (5 bases). There are 11 residues in the CDR3. Deletions cut 0 bases from V and 10 bases from J, with 7 bases between. Germline V CDR1 and CDR2: DFQATT, SNEGSKA (reference sequence). The CDR3 DNA sequence: TGCAGTGCTAGAGATAAGGGGGAGCAGTTCTTC. Translating it yields CSARDKGEQFF.